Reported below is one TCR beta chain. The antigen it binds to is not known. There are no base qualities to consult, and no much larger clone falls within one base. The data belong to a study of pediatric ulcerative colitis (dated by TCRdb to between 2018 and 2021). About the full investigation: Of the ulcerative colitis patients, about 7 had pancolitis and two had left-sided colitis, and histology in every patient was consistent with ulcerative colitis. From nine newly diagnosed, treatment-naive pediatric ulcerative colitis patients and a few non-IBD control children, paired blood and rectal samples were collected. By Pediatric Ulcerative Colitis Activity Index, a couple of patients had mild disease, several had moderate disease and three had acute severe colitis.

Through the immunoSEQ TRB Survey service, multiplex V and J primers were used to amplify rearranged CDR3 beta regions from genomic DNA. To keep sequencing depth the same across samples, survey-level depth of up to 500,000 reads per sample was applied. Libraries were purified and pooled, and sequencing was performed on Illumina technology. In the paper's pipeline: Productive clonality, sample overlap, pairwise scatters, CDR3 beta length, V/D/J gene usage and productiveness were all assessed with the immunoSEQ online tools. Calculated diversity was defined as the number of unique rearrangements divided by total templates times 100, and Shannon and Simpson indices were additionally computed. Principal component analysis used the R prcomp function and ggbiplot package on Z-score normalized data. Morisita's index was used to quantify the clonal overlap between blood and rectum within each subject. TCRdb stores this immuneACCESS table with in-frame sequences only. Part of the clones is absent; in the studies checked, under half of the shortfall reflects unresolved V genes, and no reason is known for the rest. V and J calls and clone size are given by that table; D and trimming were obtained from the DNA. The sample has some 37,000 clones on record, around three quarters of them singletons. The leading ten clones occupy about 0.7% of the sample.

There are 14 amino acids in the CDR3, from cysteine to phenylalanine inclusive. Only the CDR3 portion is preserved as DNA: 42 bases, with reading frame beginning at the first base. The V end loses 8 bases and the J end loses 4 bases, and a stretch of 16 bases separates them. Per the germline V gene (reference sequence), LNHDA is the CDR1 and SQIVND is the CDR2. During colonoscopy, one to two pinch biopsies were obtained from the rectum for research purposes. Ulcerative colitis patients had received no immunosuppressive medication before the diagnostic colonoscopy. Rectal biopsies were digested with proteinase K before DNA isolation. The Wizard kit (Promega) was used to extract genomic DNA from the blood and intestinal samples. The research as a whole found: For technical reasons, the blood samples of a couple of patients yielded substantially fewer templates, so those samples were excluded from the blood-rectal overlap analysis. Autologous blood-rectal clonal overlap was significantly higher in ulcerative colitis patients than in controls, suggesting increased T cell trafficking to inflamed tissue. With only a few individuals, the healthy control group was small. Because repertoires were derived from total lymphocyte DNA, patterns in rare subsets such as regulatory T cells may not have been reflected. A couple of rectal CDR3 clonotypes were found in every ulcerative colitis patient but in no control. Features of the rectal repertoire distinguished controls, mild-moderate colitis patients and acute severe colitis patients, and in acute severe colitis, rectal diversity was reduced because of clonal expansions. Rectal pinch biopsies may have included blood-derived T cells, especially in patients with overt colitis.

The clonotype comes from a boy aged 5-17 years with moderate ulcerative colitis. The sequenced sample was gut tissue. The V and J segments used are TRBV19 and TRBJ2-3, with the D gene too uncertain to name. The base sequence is TGTGCCAGTGGATTAGTGCTGAATCCAGATACGCAGTATTTT. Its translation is CASGLVLNPDTQYF.